This TCR beta chain was observed in a study of T cells in Graves' hyperthyroidism and ophthalmopathy. Study outcomes and limitations: The blood repertoire included most of the expanded thyroid clonotypes above 0.001.

Subjects aged 18 to 65 presented with newly diagnosed hyperthyroidism of less than 2 months' duration. Uncontrolled infection, other autoimmune disease, pregnancy or lactation excluded patients. In its sample, this clonotype was seen many times. Its antigen is unidentified. There are 15 residues in the CDR3. The germline V gene encodes CDR1 DFQATT and CDR2 SNEGSKA (reference sequence). Trimming removed 4 bases from V and 3 bases from J; junction bases left unmatched: 6. Researchers amplified the TCR beta CDR3 regions from RNA transcripts. First-round RT-PCR of the TCR CDR3 relied on the HTBI primer set. TCRdb used MiXCR to reprocess the multiplex PCR reads, holding one entry per CDR3 protein. The sample lists roughly 510,000 distinct CDR3 sequences; around 21% were seen once.

This TCR was sampled from a man aged 18 to 30 with Graves' hyperthyroidism. Source material: blood. V usage is TRBV20-1 and J usage is TRBJ1-5, with 10 bases that match TRBD1. The CDR3 region has the DNA TGCAGTGCTAAACCGACAGGGGGCCCCAATCAGCCCCAGCATTTT. As protein: CSAKPTGGPNQPQHF.